The text below deals with one TCR beta chain. Some clones are missing from TCRdb's copy, which holds only in-frame ones; the method was immunoSEQ multiplex PCR. The sample has 170,000 or so clones; roughly nine tenths are singletons. Germline V lookup: CDR1 MDHEN, CDR2 SYDVKM. V lost 8 bases to trimming and J lost 1 base, with 14 bases between them. The CDR3 length is 14 residues. This sample stems from a study of T cell responses to AZD1222 COVID-19 vaccine. V usage is TRBV28 and J usage is TRBJ1-1; tentatively, D is TRBD1 (6 bases). The receptor comes from an adult in good health. The material was peripheral blood, obtained on day 0 of AZD1222 vaccination. This CDR3 reads CASGETGRNTEAFF. The CDR3 DNA reads as TGTGCCAGCGGAGAGACAGGTCGGAACACTGAAGCTTTCTTT.